Following are 26 T cell receptor beta chains from one sample sequenced in a study of a mutant IDH1 vaccine in newly diagnosed glioma. These TCRs are of unknown antigen specificity. Clones were sequenced by immunoSEQ multiplex PCR, and TCRdb holds only the in-frame ones, with some missing. This table holds 60,000 or so clones, 65% to 90% found once. Time point indicated: week 5, during vaccination. Topical imiquimod was applied with each vaccine dose, which held 300 ug of mutant IDH1 20-mer peptide. Source: PBMCs, taken from a glioma patient whose treatment included an IDH1 peptide vaccine. These receptors all come from a woman aged 18-29 years with glioma. Some clones in this sample may be carry-over from other donors' samples.

V gene TRBV5-6 combines with J gene TRBJ1-4; TRBD1 might be the D (6 bases). The CDR3 runs to 14 residues. V shed 4 bases and J shed 8 bases, with 15 bases lying between them. CDR1 and CDR2 (germline): SGHDT, YYEEEE. The CDR3 region is CASSGDIRGEKLFF. The CDR3 DNA follows: TGTGCCAGCAGCGGGGACATCAGGGGCGAAAAACTGTTTTTT.

This chain connects TRBV11-3 to TRBJ1-1; D might be TRBD1 (6 bases). Germline V gene lookup returns CDR1 SGHNT and CDR2 YENEEA. CDR3 length: 14 amino acids. V lost 3 bases and J lost 0, with 8 bases in between. DNA of the CDR3: TGTGCCAGCAGCTTTCCAGGGGTGAACACTGAAGCTTTCTTT. Amino acid sequence: CASSFPGVNTEAFF.

This rearrangement joins TRBV5-1 to TRBJ1-1; D is perhaps TRBD1 (5 bases). Germline CDR1 reads SGHRS; CDR2 reads YFSETQ. Trimming took off 4 bases at V and 7 bases at J, with 14 bases between the two ends. The CDR3 contains 13 residues. CDR3 DNA: TGCGCCAGCAGCCTGGGGCTAGGGGATGAAGCTTTCTTT. This translates into CASSLGLGDEAFF.

In its sample, this clone was seen once. This sequence joins TRBV5-6 and TRBJ1-2; perhaps TRBD1 as D (5 bases). V dropped 6 bases and J dropped 0 bases, with 12 bases sitting between them. CDR1 and CDR2 (germline): SGHDT, YYEEEE. This CDR3 is built from 14 residues. Here the CDR3 reads CASNPTAPNYGYTF. CDR3 in DNA: TGTGCCAGCAATCCGACAGCACCTAACTATGGCTACACCTTC.

The rearrangement joins TRBV6-5 to TRBJ1-2, with 7 bases matching TRBD1. Trimming at V came to 6 bases and at J to 4 bases, leaving 5 bases not matched to a gene. CDR1 is MNHEY, CDR2 SVGAGI, per germline. The CDR3 consists of 13 residues. The CDR3 DNA reads as TGTGCCAGCAGGAACAGGGGAGGCTATGGCTACACCTTC. Translation: CASRNRGGYGYTF.

V is TRBV25-1 and J is TRBJ2-5; the D call may be TRBD1 or TRBD2 (6 bases each). Trimming pared 4 bases from V and 3 bases from J, leaving 9 bases between. This CDR3 is built from 13 residues. The germline gives CDR1 MGHDK, CDR2 SYGVNS. The CDR3 coding sequence is TGTGCCAGCAGTGTTAGGGGGGAAGAGACCCAGTACTTC. Protein: CASSVRGEETQYF. Together with reference TRBV25-1 and TRBJ2-5, the CDR3 gives the full variable domain: EADIYQTPRYLVIGTGKKITLECSQTMGHDKMYWYQQDPGMELHLIHYSYGVNSTEKGDLSSESTVSRIRTEHFPLTLESARPSHTSQYLCASSVRGEETQYFGPGTRLLVL.

This chain uses TRBV29-1 with TRBJ1-5; D perhaps matches TRBD1 (5 bases). V lost 3 bases and J lost 9, with 15 bases in between. Germline V gene lookup returns CDR1 SQVTM and CDR2 ANQGSEA. The CDR3 length is 13 residues. CDR3: CSVDSLGTGPQHF. For the CDR3, the DNA is TGCAGCGTTGATTCGTTGGGGACCGGGCCCCAGCATTTT.

V is TRBV11-3 and J is TRBJ2-3; TRBD1 aligns across 10 bases. V lost 5 bases to trimming and J lost 1 base; unmatched junction nucleotides: 6. CDR3 length equals 16 residues. The germline V gene has CDR1 SGHNT and CDR2 YENEEA. This chain's CDR3 is CASSADRGERTDTQYF. CDR3 DNA: TGTGCCAGCAGCGCGGACAGGGGGGAGCGCACAGATACGCAGTATTTT.

The chain carries TRBV6-1 and TRBJ1-1; D not certain. This CDR3 is built from 12 residues. Trimming took off 11 bases at V and 4 bases at J, with 14 bases between the two ends. Germline loops: CDR1 MNHNS, CDR2 SASEGT. Here the CDR3 reads CAVEAGFTEAFF. The CDR3 DNA follows: TGTGCCGTCGAGGCGGGGTTCACTGAAGCTTTCTTT.

The CDR3 DNA reads as TGTGCCAGCAGCAGAGACAGCCACACTGAAGCTTTCTTT. It specifies CASSRDSHTEAFF. The chain is built from TRBV7-9 and TRBJ1-1, with D possibly being TRBD1 (5 bases). The CDR3 covers 13 residues. Trimming took 5 bases from V and 3 from J, leaving 10 bases between them. Germline CDR1 SEHNR, CDR2 FQNEAQ (reference sequence).

DNA of the CDR3: TGTGCCAGCAGCGTAGGGGGCGCTAACTATGGCTACACCTTC. The encoded protein is CASSVGGANYGYTF. V gene TRBV9 combines with J gene TRBJ1-2; possibly TRBD1 for D (5 bases). The germline V gene has CDR1 SGDLS and CDR2 YYNGEE. V lost 0 bases and J lost 0, with 6 bases in between. The CDR3 is made up of 14 amino acids. Based on the CDR3 plus reference TRBV9 and TRBJ1-2, the full variable domain is DSGVTQTPKHLITATGQRVTLRCSPRSGDLSVYWYQQSLDQGLQFLIQYYNGEERAKGNILERFSAQQFPDLHSELNLSSLELGDSALYFCASSVGGANYGYTFGSGTRLTVV.

In its sample, this clone was seen once. The chain links TRBV7-2 to TRBJ1-2, with D unclear. The CDR3 runs to 13 residues. Germline V gives CDR1 SGHTA, CDR2 FQGNSA. The V and J ends lost 5 bases and 0 bases respectively, with 7 bases between them. The CDR3 region has the DNA TGTGCCAGCAGCCGCCCCCCTAACTATGGCTACACCTTC. It is translated as CASSRPPNYGYTF.

This rearrangement joins TRBV30 to TRBJ1-2, with a weak D call TRBD1 (6 bases). V was trimmed by 1 base and J by 6 bases, leaving 12 bases between them. The CDR3 totals 13 residues. Germline CDR1 GTSNPN, CDR2 SVGIG (reference sequence). For the CDR3, the DNA is TGTGCCTGGAGTGCCCGAGGGGGGGATGGCTACACCTTC. Translating it yields CAWSARGGDGYTF.

The rearrangement links TRBV10-3 to TRBJ2-1, with TRBD2 matching over 7 bases. CDR3 length equals 14 residues. With 5 bases clipped from V and 8 bases from J, the junction kept 9 bases outside the gene matches. In germline, CDR1 is ENHRY, CDR2 SYGVKD. CDR3 sequence reads: CAISSGASIYEQFF. The CDR3 nucleotides read TGTGCCATCAGTAGCGGGGCATCGATCTATGAGCAGTTCTTC.

CDR3 sequence (DNA): TGTGCCAGCAGCTTGGGGACGGGAGCTTTCTTT. Translated: CASSLGTGAFF. The chain couples TRBV7-9 to TRBJ1-1, with D possibly TRBD1 on 5 matching bases. The CDR3 covers 11 residues. The V gene's germline CDR1 is SEHNR and CDR2 FQNEAQ (reference sequence). With 3 bases removed from V and 10 bases from J, the gap between germline ends came to 9 bases.

The V and J genes are TRBV5-6 and TRBJ2-7; D ambiguous. The V and J ends lost 4 bases and 3 bases respectively, with 14 bases between them. The CDR3 runs 14 residues. CDR1 is SGHDT and CDR2 is YYEEEE in the germline V gene. In nucleotides, the CDR3 is TGTGCCAGCAGCCTAGGACCTAATGGCTACGAGCAGTACTTC. It yields the protein CASSLGPNGYEQYF. Looking up the rest from reference TRBV5-6 and TRBJ2-7 gives the full variable domain: DAGVTQSPTHLIKTRGQQVTLRCSPKSGHDTVSWYQQALGQGPQFIFQYYEEEERQRGNFPDRFSGHQFPNYSSELNVNALLLGDSALYLCASSLGPNGYEQYFGPGTRLTVT.

This clone showed up just a few times. The rearrangement uses TRBV7-9 and TRBJ2-1; D is undetermined. The CDR3 is made up of 15 amino acids. V was pared by 0 bases and J by 4 bases, with 10 bases between. Germline values: CDR1 SEHNR, CDR2 FQNEAQ (reference sequence). In DNA form, the CDR3 reads TGTGCCAGCAGCTTAGCGCAGATTAGGTACAATGAGCAGTTCTTC. Protein product: CASSLAQIRYNEQFF.

The sample holds a few counts of this clone. This chain uses TRBV7-8 with TRBJ1-2; 7 nucleotides line up with TRBD1. V shed 6 bases and J 8 bases; nucleotides not matched to a gene: 15. Looked up from germline, CDR1 is SGHVS and CDR2 is FQNEAQ. The CDR3 runs to 15 residues. The CDR3: CASSILLTGQGGYTF. Written as DNA, the CDR3 is TGTGCCAGCAGTATACTCCTGACAGGGCAAGGGGGCTACACCTTC.

The chain combines TRBV6-5 with TRBJ2-3, with TRBD2 identical over 9 bases. Losses at the gene ends were 6 bases for V and 4 bases for J; bases not matched to a gene: 8. Germline CDR1 MNHEY, CDR2 SVGAGI. The CDR3 totals 15 residues. CDR3 region: CASSVTSGGSDTQYF. CDR3 in DNA: TGTGCCAGCAGCGTGACTAGCGGCGGTTCAGATACGCAGTATTTT.

This clone has only a few counts. This chain links TRBV30 with TRBJ1-5; 7 nucleotides agree with TRBD1. CDR3 length: 13 amino acids. The V gene end was trimmed by 6 bases and the J gene end by 7 bases; junction bases not matched to a gene: 9. Germline V lookup: CDR1 GTSNPN, CDR2 SVGIG (reference sequence). CDR3 region: CACAPGGQQPQHF. The DNA for the CDR3 is TGTGCCTGTGCCCCAGGGGGACAGCAGCCCCAGCATTTT.

This clone has more than one count but fewer than ten. The genes are TRBV13 and TRBJ2-7, with D possibly matching TRBD1 (7 bases). The CDR3 covers 14 residues. Germline CDR1 is PRHDT and CDR2 is FYEKMQ (reference sequence). Trimming took off 3 bases at V and 6 bases at J, with 15 bases between the two ends. The CDR3 here is CASSLKPGGGEQYF. The CDR3 DNA reads TGTGCCAGCAGCTTGAAGCCAGGGGGAGGCGAGCAGTACTTC.

This clone has a handful of counts. The V call is TRBV2, the J call TRBJ1-1; D is unresolved. In germline, CDR1 is SNHLY, CDR2 FYNNEI. The CDR3 runs to 13 residues. Trimming removed 3 bases at V and 0 bases at J, with 5 bases between. The CDR3 protein is CASSEDLNTEAFF. As DNA, the CDR3 is TGTGCCAGCAGTGAGGACTTGAACACTGAAGCTTTCTTT.

The chain combines TRBV5-5 with TRBJ1-4, with 7 positions matching TRBD1. The CDR3 runs 15 residues. Germline CDR1 reads SGHKS; CDR2 reads YYEKEE (reference sequence). V shed 4 bases and J 3 bases; nucleotides not matched to a gene: 6. CDR3 loop: CASSLGTAPNEKLFF. The CDR3 DNA sequence: TGTGCCAGCAGCCTCGGGACAGCTCCTAATGAAAAACTGTTTTTT.

This chain uses TRBV7-9 with TRBJ2-3, with 10 nucleotides matching TRBD2. Looked up from germline, CDR1 is SEHNR and CDR2 is FQNEAQ (reference sequence). V lost 5 bases, J lost 3 bases, and 8 bases stayed unmatched. The length of the CDR3 is 16 residues. The CDR3 sequence is CASSPRGAGGTDTQYF. CDR3 DNA sequence: TGTGCCAGCAGCCCTCGGGGAGCGGGAGGGACAGATACGCAGTATTTT.

This chain uses TRBV25-1 with TRBJ1-2, with D uncertain. The CDR3 covers 17 residues. The V end lost 5 bases, the J end lost 0 bases, and 19 bases lay between the germline ends. Germline V gives CDR1 MGHDK, CDR2 SYGVNS. DNA of the CDR3: TGTGCCAGCAGTTCTACCGTCAGTGGAAAACCTAACTATGGCTACACCTTC. Encoded protein: CASSSTVSGKPNYGYTF.

This clone was detected once. The V and J genes are TRBV5-1 and TRBJ2-5; TRBD1 agrees at 7 bases. Germline-derived CDR1 and CDR2 are SGHRS and YFSETQ. Trimming took 5 bases from V and 4 from J; bases not matched to a gene: 5. The CDR3 sequence is 13 residues long. The CDR3 loop reads CASSTDRPETQYF. In DNA, the CDR3 is TGCGCCAGCAGTACGGACAGGCCAGAGACCCAGTACTTC.